Each of the 21 T cell receptor beta chains below was sequenced from the same sample in a study of cytomegalovirus exposure and HLA in healthy donors. Primers included in the PCR were 60 Vbeta and 13 Jbeta primers. TCRdb's table, derived via immunoSEQ multiplex PCR, lists solely in-frame clones and lacks some. The sample consists of approximately 170,000 clones, 81% of them appearing once. The sequenced material came from PBMCs. These TCRs come from a man aged 50 or older in good health and CMV-seropositive.

The count of this clone is one. The chain joins TRBV25-1 to TRBJ2-3, with D perhaps TRBD2 (5 bases). The V gene lost 2 bases and the J gene lost 8 bases, with 14 bases spanning the gap. The CDR3 totals 14 residues. Per germline, CDR1 MGHDK and CDR2 SYGVNS. The CDR3 protein is CASSEGLLGATQYF. The CDR3 DNA is TGTGCCAGCAGTGAAGGACTCTTGGGTGCTACGCAGTATTTT.

The V and J genes are TRBV11-2 and TRBJ1-3; 7 nucleotides align to TRBD1. This CDR3 is built from 15 residues. Germline values: CDR1 SGHAT, CDR2 FQNNGV. V dropped 5 bases and J dropped 3; count of bases not matched to a gene: 7. The CDR3 DNA follows: TGTGCCAGCAGCCAGTCGACAGGGCATGGAAACACCATATATTTT. As protein: CASSQSTGHGNTIYF.

The chain carries TRBV5-6 and TRBJ1-4; D might be TRBD1 (6 bases). V lost 1 base and J lost 13, with 11 bases in between. Per the germline V gene, CDR1 is SGHDT and CDR2 is YYEEEE. CDR3 length: 12 residues. CDR3 DNA sequence: TGTGCCAGCAGCTTGCCACAGGGCGGACTGTTTTTT. Residues: CASSLPQGGLFF.

The V and J genes are TRBV2 and TRBJ2-7, with a tentative D call TRBD2 (5 bases). CDR3 length: 14 amino acids. Germline lookup yields CDR1 SNHLY and CDR2 FYNNEI. The V and J ends lost 8 bases and 6 bases respectively, with 20 bases between them. The CDR3: CASRKLTMNSEQYF. CDR3 coding DNA: TGTGCCAGCCGGAAGTTGACTATGAACTCCGAGCAGTACTTC.

The chain carries TRBV5-5 and TRBJ2-5; D possibly corresponds to TRBD1 (5 bases). Deletions cut 0 bases from V and 5 bases from J, with 17 bases between. The CDR3 consists of 16 residues. From germline, CDR1 is SGHKS and CDR2 YYEKEE (reference sequence). The CDR3 sequence: CASSLGAYGAQETQYF. The CDR3 DNA sequence: TGTGCCAGCAGCTTGGGGGCATATGGGGCTCAGGAGACCCAGTACTTC.

This chain connects TRBV7-3 to TRBJ2-3; TRBD1 is a possible D gene (6 bases). V was clipped by 5 bases and J by 6 bases, with 12 bases between them. Germline assignment: CDR1 SGHTA and CDR2 FQGTGA. The length of the CDR3 is 13 residues. The CDR3 sequence is CASSPSGADTQYF. As DNA, the CDR3 is TGTGCCAGCAGCCCTTCAGGGGCCGATACGCAGTATTTT. Full variable domain (missing parts from reference TRBV7-3 and TRBJ2-3): GAGVSQTPSNKVTEKGKYVELRCDPISGHTALYWYRQSLGQGPEFLIYFQGTGAADDSGLPNDRFFAVRPEGSVSTLKIQRTERGDSAVYLCASSPSGADTQYFGPGTRLTVL.

The rearrangement joins TRBV28 to TRBJ2-5, with TRBD2 identical over 7 bases. Germline V gene sequence: CDR1 MDHEN, CDR2 SYDVKM. The CDR3 has 15 residues. With 9 bases clipped from V and 4 bases from J, the junction kept 14 bases outside the gene matches. The CDR3 DNA reads as TGTGCCAGTATCACGGGGGGAAGAGGGCGAGAGACCCAGTACTTC. Translated: CASITGGRGRETQYF.

The rearrangement links TRBV5-1 to TRBJ2-1, with 8 bases matching TRBD2. Looked up from germline, CDR1 is SGHRS and CDR2 is YFSETQ. The CDR3 runs 14 residues. With 0 bases clipped from V and 7 bases from J, the junction kept 3 bases outside the gene matches. The CDR3 here is CASSLGTSRNEQFF. The CDR3 DNA follows: TGCGCCAGCAGCTTGGGGACTAGCAGAAATGAGCAGTTCTTC.

This chain joins TRBV6-1 and TRBJ2-5; 7 bases match TRBD1. J was trimmed by 5 bases and V by 6 bases; bases with no gene match: 6. The CDR3 spans 13 residues. Germline assignment: CDR1 MNHNS and CDR2 SASEGT. CDR3: CASRTGNGETQYF. As DNA, the CDR3 is TGTGCCAGCAGGACAGGGAACGGGGAGACCCAGTACTTC.

The V and J genes are TRBV28 and TRBJ1-2; perhaps TRBD1 as D (6 bases). Germline-derived CDR1 and CDR2 are MDHEN and SYDVKM. V lost 7 bases and J 7 bases, leaving 10 bases between the germline ends. This CDR3 comprises 11 residues. In DNA, the CDR3 is TGTGCCAGCAAGGCAGGGGTTGGCTACACCTTC. Translating gives CASKAGVGYTF.

The V call is TRBV5-8, the J call TRBJ2-5; D is possibly TRBD1 (5 bases). This CDR3 comprises 12 residues. Germline V lookup: CDR1 SGHTS, CDR2 YDEGEE. V was trimmed by 8 bases and J by 3 bases, leaving 11 bases between them. This CDR3 is CASARVKETQYF. The CDR3 DNA sequence: TGTGCCAGTGCCAGGGTGAAAGAGACCCAGTACTTC.

This clone was picked up one time. The chain couples TRBV18 to TRBJ2-3; 9 bases match TRBD2. With 3 bases clipped from V and 4 bases from J, the junction kept 8 bases outside the gene matches. The CDR3 has 16 residues. In germline, CDR1 is KGHSH, CDR2 LQKENI. The CDR3 sequence is CASSPSGGGASDTQYF. Here the CDR3 DNA reads TGTGCCAGCTCACCGTCCGGCGGGGGGGCTTCAGATACGCAGTATTTT.

The gene calls are TRBV29-1 and TRBJ1-1; D might be TRBD1 (6 bases). The length of the CDR3 is 12 residues. The germline V gene has CDR1 SQVTM and CDR2 ANQGSEA. With 0 bases removed from V and 9 bases from J, the gap between germline ends came to 11 bases. This chain's CDR3 is CSVEEPRGKAFF. In DNA form, the CDR3 reads TGCAGCGTTGAAGAACCCAGGGGAAAAGCTTTCTTT.

As regards this clone: Mismatch with germline at one junction end may stem from a read error. The V and J genes are TRBV7-7 and TRBJ2-5, with a possible D match to TRBD2 (6 bases). The CDR3 consists of 11 residues. Germline V gene lookup returns CDR1 SSHAT and CDR2 FNYEAQ (reference sequence). The CDR3 reads CASSFGGTQYF. The DNA for the CDR3 is TGTGCTAGCAGCTTCGGGGGGACCCAGTACTTC.

This clone was counted between two and nine times. The genes are TRBV7-9 and TRBJ2-1; D is unresolved. The CDR3 extends over 13 amino acids. V lost 1 base, J lost 12 bases, and 13 bases lay in between. Per the germline V gene, CDR1 is SEHNR and CDR2 is FQNEAQ (reference sequence). The CDR3 loop is CASSLDRGLGQFF. In DNA form, the CDR3 reads TGTGCCAGCAGCTTAGATAGAGGCCTTGGGCAGTTCTTC.

The chain employs TRBV14 and TRBJ2-3; TRBD2 aligns across 7 bases. After removal of 6 bases from V and 6 bases from J, the junction contained 15 bases not matched to a gene. Per germline, CDR1 SGHDN and CDR2 FVKESK. CDR3 length: 16 amino acids. The DNA of the CDR3 is TGTGCCAGCAGTCACTCAATAGCGGGCGGTTGGGATACGCAGTATTTT. Translated, it gives CASSHSIAGGWDTQYF.

This clone is a singleton in its sample. The chain carries TRBV27 and TRBJ2-3; 7 nucleotides line up with TRBD2. Germline V gives CDR1 MNHEY, CDR2 SMNVEV (reference sequence). The CDR3 has 14 residues. V lost 6 bases, J lost 2 bases, and 5 bases stayed unmatched. This CDR3 reads CASRRRGTTDTQYF. CDR3 coding DNA: TGTGCCAGCAGGAGGCGGGGGACCACAGATACGCAGTATTTT.

J is TRBJ1-2 and V is TRBV5-4; 9 nucleotides line up with TRBD1. V trimming: 6 bases; J trimming: 5 bases; junction bases outside the gene matches: 8. Germline V gene sequence: CDR1 SGHNT, CDR2 YYREEE (reference sequence). CDR3 length: 14 amino acids. The CDR3 here is CASTGTGTTYGYTF. The CDR3 nucleotides are TGTGCCAGCACCGGGACAGGGACTACTTATGGCTACACCTTC.

This clone was picked up a small number of times. The chain combines TRBV7-2 with TRBJ2-7; 7 bases match TRBD2. This CDR3 region has 17 residues. J was trimmed by 5 bases and V by 8 bases; bases with no gene match: 21. CDR1 and CDR2 from the germline V gene are SGHTA and FQGNSA. The CDR3 DNA follows: TGTGCCAGCGTCCCACTCCCCTTGGGGGGAGGGCCCCACGAGCAGTACTTC. Amino acids: CASVPLPLGGGPHEQYF.

This chain connects TRBV7-9 to TRBJ2-2; 9 nucleotides align to TRBD2. Germline CDR1 SEHNR, CDR2 FQNEAQ (reference sequence). The V and J ends lost 4 bases and 6 bases, in that order; junction bases with no gene match: 6. The CDR3 contains 15 residues. The CDR3 DNA is TGTGCCAGCAGCTCCCTAGCGGGAATTGCCGGGGAGCTGTTTTTT. Protein sequence: CASSSLAGIAGELFF.

The chain uses TRBV6-1 and TRBJ2-7; TRBD2 matches at 9 bases. With V trimmed by 6 bases and J by 2 bases, 2 bases remained unmatched. The germline V gene has CDR1 MNHNS and CDR2 SASEGT. There are 13 residues in the CDR3. The CDR3 region is CASRAGGPYEQYF. The CDR3 DNA reads TGTGCCAGCAGGGCGGGAGGGCCCTACGAGCAGTACTTC.